This T cell receptor beta chain was obtained from a study of blood T cells in healthy people across ages. The table lists this clonotype with a few counts. Through a sample-barcoded 5' primer and a J-beta primer mix, a second PCR was run for roughly 6 to 12 cycles. TCRdb re-analysed the 5' RACE reads in MiXCR, keeping a single row per CDR3 protein. Of roughly 500,000 distinct CDR3 sequences detected, approximately 25% appear once; the ten largest clones hold roughly 20%. In germline, CDR1 is SGHTA, CDR2 FQGNSA. The CDR3 loop spans 15 amino acids. V dropped 5 bases and J dropped 6; count of bases not matched to a gene: 6.

This receptor was identified in a woman in her 70s in good health. This rearrangement joins TRBV7-2 to TRBJ1-4, with 10 positions matching TRBD1. Sequencing was carried out using blood. The CDR3 DNA reads as TGTGCCAGCAGCCTCCGGACAGGGGGTTATGAAAAACTGTTTTTT. It codes for CASSLRTGGYEKLFF.